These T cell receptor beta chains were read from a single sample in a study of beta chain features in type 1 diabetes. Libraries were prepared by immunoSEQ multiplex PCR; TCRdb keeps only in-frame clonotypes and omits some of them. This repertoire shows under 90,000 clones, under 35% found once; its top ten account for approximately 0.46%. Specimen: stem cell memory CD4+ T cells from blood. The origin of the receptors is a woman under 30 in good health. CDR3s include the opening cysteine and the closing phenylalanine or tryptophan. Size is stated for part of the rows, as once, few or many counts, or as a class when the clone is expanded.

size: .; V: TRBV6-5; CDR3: CASRASGGTDTQYF
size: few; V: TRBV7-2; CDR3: CASSLTSGSGRDTQYF
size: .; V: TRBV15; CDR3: CATSREMTGAYEQYF
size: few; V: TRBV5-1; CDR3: CASRFPVDGGSDTEAFF
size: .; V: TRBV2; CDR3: CASSERGGRMSEQFF
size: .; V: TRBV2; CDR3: CASSPGQSYEQYF
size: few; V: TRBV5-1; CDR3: CASSPEPTSRGRAYTGELFF
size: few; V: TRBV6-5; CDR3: CASSYVSGTGTGELFF
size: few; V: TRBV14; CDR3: CASSQGSGGLREQYF
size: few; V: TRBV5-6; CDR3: CASSFLAGTSDTQYF
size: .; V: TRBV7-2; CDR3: CASSLLGLAGEGTQYF
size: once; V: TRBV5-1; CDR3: CASSLGGIGTNEKLFF
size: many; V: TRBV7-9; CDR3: CASSPRQREPTHNEQFF
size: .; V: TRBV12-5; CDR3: CASGYTGEAATEAFF
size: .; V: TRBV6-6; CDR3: CASRRDTEAFF
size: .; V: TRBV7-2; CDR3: CASSLRQGQTYYGYTF
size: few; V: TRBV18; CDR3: CASSYRETLYEQYF
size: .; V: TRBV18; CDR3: CASSLDRDGGTEAFF
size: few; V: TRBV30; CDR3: CACAPGGRDEQYF
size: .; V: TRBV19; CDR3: CASSIDSVSSYEQYF
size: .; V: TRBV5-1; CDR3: CASRLTGGEYGYTF
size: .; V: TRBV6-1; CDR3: CASNGQIQETQYF
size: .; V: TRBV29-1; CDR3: CSVVTHLGTDTQYF
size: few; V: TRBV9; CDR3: CASSVGKRGGEPTDTQYF
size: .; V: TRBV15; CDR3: CATSRENSGGEKLFF
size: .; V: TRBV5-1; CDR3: CASSLVEGSNEQYF
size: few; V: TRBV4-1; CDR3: CASSQDRQGREGYTF
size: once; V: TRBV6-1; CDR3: CASVTGIAGTQYF
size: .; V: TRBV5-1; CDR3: CASSFHRDDIQYF
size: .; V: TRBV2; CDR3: CASSELAGSSYEQYF
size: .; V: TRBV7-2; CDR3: CASSFFGGETQYF
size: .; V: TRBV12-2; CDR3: CASRLEGTGLATGELFF
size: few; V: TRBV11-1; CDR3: CASSSADTSDTQYF
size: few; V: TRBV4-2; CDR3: CASSQEIEQPQHF
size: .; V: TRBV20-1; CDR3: CSAQNYGYTF
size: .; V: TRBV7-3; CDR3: CASSPGGDEQYF
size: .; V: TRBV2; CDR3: CASGGQGGYNEQFF
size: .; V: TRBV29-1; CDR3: CSVSGGGARKGYTF
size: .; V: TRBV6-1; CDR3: CASSGTVPSYEQYF
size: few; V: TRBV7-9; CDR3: CASNGQAYQPQHF
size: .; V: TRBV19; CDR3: CASSRLAQQETQYF
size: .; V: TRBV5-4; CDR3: CASSSPGGAGGLGTDTQYF
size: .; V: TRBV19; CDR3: CASSIALNTGELFF
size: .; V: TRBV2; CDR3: CASRAEETQYF
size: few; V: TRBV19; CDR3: CASSRTAFTGELFF
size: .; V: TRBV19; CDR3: CASSISVYQPQHF
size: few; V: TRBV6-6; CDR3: CASSTGGGDYEQYF
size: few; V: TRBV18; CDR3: CASSATGNEQFF
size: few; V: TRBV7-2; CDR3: CASSNRTGNGYTF
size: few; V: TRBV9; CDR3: CASSVKFWADTQYF
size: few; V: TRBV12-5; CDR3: CASGYRSNQPQHF
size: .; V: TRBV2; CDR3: CASRDRGLYNEQFF
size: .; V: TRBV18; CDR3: CASSSGTGGGYEQYF
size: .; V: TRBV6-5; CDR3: CASTPPGGQPQHF